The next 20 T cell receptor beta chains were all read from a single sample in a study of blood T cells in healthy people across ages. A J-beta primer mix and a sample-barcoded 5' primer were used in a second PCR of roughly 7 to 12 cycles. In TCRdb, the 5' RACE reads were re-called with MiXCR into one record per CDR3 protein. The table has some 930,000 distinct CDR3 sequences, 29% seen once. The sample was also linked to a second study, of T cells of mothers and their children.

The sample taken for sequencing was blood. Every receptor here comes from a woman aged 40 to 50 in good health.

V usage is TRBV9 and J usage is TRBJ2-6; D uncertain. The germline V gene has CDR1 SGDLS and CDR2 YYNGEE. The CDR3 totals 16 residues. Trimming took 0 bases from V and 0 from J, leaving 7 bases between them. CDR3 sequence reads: CASSVGEGSGANVLTF. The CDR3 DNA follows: TGTGCCAGCAGCGTAGGGGAAGGCTCTGGGGCCAACGTCCTGACTTTC. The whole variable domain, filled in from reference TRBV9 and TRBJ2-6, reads DSGVTQTPKHLITATGQRVTLRCSPRSGDLSVYWYQQSLDQGLQFLIQYYNGEERAKGNILERFSAQQFPDLHSELNLSSLELGDSALYFCASSVGEGSGANVLTFGAGSRLTVL.

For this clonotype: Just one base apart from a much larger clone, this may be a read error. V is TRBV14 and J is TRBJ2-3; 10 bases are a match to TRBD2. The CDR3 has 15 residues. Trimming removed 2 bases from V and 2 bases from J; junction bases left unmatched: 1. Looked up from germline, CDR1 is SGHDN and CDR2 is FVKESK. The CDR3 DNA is TGTGCCAGCAGCCAACTAGCGGGGGCCACAGATACGCAGTATTTT. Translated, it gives CASSQLAGATDTQYF. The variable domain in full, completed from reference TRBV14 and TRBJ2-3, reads EAGVTQFPSHSVIEKGQTVTLRCDPISGHDNLYWYRRVMGKEIKFLLHFVKESKQDESGMPNNRFLAERTGGTYSTLKVQPAELEDSGVYFCASSQLAGATDTQYFGPGTRLTVL.

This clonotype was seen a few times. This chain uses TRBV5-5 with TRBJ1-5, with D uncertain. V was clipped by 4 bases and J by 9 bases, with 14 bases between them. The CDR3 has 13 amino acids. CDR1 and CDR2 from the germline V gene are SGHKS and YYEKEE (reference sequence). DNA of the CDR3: TGTGCCAGCAGCCCAATATCAGTTTCGCCCCAGCATTTT. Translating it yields CASSPISVSPQHF.

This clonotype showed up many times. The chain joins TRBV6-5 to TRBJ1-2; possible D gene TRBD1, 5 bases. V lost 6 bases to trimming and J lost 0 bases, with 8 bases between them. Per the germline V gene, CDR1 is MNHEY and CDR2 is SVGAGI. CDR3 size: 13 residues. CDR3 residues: CASSPRANYGYTF. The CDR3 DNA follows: TGTGCCAGCAGCCCCAGGGCTAACTATGGCTACACCTTC.

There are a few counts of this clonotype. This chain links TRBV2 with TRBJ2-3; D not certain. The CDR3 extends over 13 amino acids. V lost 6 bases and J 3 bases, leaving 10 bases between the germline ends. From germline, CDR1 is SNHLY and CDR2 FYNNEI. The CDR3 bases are TGTGCCAGCAGGGGTGGGGAAACAGATACGCAGTATTTT. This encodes CASRGGETDTQYF.

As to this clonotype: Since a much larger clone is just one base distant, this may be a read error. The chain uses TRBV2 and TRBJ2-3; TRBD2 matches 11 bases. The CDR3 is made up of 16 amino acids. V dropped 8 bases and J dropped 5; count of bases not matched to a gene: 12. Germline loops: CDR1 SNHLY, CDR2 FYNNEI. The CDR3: CASGPPGLAELDTQYF. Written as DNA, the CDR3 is TGTGCCAGCGGTCCTCCGGGACTAGCGGAATTAGATACGCAGTATTTT. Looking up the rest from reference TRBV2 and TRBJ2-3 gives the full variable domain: EPEVTQTPSHQVTQMGQEVILRCVPISNHLYFYWYRQILGQKVEFLVSFYNNEISEKSEIFDDQFSVERPDGSNFTLKIRSTKLEDSAMYFCASGPPGLAELDTQYFGPGTRLTVL.

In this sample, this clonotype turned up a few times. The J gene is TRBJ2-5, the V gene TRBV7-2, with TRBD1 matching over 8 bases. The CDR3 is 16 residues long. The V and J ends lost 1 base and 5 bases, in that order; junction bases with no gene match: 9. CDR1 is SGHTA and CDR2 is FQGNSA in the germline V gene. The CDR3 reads CASSLERAGGRETQYF. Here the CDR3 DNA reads TGTGCCAGCAGCTTAGAAAGGGCAGGGGGCCGCGAGACCCAGTACTTC.

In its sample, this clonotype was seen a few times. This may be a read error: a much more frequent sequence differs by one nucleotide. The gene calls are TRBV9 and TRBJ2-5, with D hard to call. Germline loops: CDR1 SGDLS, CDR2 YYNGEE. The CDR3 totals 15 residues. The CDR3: CASSVAAGDHETQYF. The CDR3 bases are TGTGCCAGCAGCGTAGCGGCCGGAGACCATGAGACCCAGTACTTC.

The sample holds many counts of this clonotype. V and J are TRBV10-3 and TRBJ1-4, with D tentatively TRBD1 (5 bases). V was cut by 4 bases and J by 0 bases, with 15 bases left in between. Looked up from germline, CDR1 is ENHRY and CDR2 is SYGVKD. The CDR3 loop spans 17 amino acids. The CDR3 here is CAISGARDDPTNEKLFF. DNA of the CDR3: TGTGCCATCAGTGGCGCCCGGGACGACCCAACTAATGAAAAACTGTTTTTT.

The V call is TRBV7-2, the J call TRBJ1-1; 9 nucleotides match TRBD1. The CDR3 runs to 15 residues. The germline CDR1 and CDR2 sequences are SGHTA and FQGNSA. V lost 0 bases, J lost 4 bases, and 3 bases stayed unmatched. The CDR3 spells CASSLAAGQGTEAFF. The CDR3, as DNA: TGTGCCAGCAGCTTAGCGGCGGGACAGGGCACTGAAGCTTTCTTT. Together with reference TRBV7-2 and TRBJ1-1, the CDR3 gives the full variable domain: GAGVSQSPSNKVTEKGKDVELRCDPISGHTALYWYRQSLGQGLEFLIYFQGNSAPDKSGLPSDRFSAERTGGSVSTLTIQRTQQEDSAVYLCASSLAAGQGTEAFFGQGTRLTVV.

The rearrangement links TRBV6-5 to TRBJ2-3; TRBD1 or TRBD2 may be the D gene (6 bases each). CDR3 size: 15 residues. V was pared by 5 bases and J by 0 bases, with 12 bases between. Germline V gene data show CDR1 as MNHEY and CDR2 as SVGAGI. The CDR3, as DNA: TGTGCCAGCAGTCCTAAGGGGGGTAGCACAGATACGCAGTATTTT. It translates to CASSPKGGSTDTQYF.

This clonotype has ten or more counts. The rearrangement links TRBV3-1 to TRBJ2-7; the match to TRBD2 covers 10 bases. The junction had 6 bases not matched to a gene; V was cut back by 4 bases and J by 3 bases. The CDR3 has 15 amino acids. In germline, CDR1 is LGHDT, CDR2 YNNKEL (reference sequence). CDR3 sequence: CASSPSSGGHYEQYF. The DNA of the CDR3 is TGTGCCAGCAGCCCTTCTAGCGGGGGCCACTACGAGCAGTACTTC.

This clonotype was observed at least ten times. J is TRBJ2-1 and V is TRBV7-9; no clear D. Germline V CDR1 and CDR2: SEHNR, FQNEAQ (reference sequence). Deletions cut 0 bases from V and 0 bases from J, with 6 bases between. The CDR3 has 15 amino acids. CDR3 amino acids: CASSLALSSYNEQFF. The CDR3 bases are TGTGCCAGCAGCTTAGCCCTCAGCTCCTACAATGAGCAGTTCTTC.

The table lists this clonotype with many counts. CDR3 in amino acids: CAIGPADNEQFF. The CDR3 nucleotides read TGTGCCATCGGGCCTGCCGACAATGAGCAGTTCTTC. V usage is TRBV10-3 and J usage is TRBJ2-1, with D unclear. CDR1 and CDR2 from the germline V gene are ENHRY and SYGVKD. CDR3 size: 12 residues. V shed 8 bases and J shed 5 bases, with 10 bases lying between them.

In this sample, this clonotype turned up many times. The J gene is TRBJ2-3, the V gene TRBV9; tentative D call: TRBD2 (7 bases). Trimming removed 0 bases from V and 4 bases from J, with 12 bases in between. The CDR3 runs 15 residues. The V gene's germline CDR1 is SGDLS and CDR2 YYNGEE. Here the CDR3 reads CASSVDPGGSDTQYF. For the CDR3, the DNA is TGTGCCAGCAGCGTAGACCCGGGGGGCTCAGATACGCAGTATTTT.

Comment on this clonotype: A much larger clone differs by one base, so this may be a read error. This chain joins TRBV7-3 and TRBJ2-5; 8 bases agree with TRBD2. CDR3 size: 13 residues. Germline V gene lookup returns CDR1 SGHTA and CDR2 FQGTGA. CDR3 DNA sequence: TGTGCCAGCAGCTCCGGACTAGCAGAGACCCAGCACTTC. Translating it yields CASSSGLAETQHF.

The CDR3 coding sequence is TGTGCCAGCAGCAACCATCAAGGGCCTCAACCAGAGCAGTACTTC. Encoded protein: CASSNHQGPQPEQYF. The chain carries TRBV12-3 or TRBV12-4 and TRBJ2-5; D is unresolved. The CDR3 sequence is 15 residues long. Trimming shortened V by 6 bases and J by 11 bases, and 25 bases separated the two germline ends.

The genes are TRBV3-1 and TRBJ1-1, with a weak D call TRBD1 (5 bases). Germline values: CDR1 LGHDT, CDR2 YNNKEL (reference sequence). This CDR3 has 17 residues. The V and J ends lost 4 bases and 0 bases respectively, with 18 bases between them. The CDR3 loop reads CASSRDSPTVMNTEAFF. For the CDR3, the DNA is TGTGCCAGCAGCCGGGATTCCCCGACAGTTATGAACACTGAAGCTTTCTTT.

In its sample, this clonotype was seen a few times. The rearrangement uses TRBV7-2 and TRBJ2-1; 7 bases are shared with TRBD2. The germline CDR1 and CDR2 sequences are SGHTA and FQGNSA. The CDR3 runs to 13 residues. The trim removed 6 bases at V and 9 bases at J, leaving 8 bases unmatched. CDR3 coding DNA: TGTGCCAGCAGACTGGGAGGGGAACTTGAGCAGTTCTTC. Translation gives CASRLGGELEQFF.

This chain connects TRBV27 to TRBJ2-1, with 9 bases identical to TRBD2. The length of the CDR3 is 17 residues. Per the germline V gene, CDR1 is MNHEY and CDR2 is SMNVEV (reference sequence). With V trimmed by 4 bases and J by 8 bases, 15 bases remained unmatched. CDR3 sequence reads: CASSWFSGGPTLDEQFF. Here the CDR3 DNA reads TGTGCCAGCAGTTGGTTTAGCGGGGGCCCCACTCTGGATGAGCAGTTCTTC.